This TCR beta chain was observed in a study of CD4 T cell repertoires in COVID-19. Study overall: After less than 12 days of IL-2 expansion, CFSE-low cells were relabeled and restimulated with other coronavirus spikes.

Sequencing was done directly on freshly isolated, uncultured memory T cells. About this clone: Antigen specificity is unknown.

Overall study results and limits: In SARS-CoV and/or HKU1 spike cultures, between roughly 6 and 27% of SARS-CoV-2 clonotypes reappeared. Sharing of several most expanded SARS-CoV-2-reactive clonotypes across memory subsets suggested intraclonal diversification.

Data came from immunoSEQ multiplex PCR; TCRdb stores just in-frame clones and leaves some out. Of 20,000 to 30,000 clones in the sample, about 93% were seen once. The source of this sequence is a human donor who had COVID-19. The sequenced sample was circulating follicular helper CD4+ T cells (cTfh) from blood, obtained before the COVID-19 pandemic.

For the CDR3, the DNA is TGCACCTCGACCCGGATCTCGACAGGGGGCGAGGAAGCTTTCTTT. This sequence encodes CTSTRISTGGEEAFF. The genes are TRBV5-1 and TRBJ1-1; 10 bases match TRBD1. This CDR3 contains 15 residues. Per germline, CDR1 SGHRS and CDR2 YFSETQ.